This TCR beta chain emerged from a study of monozygotic twins with inflammatory bowel disease. Notes on the study in general: The co-twins with IBD showed lower TCRbeta diversity (inverse Simpson) than their healthy siblings. The authors found no support for a single strong IBD-associated signal or clonotype. Healthy twins showed more clonotype sharing with others than IBD patients, especially patients with disease activity.

A total RNA quantity of 3500 ng went into each TCR library. TCRdb derives one entry per CDR3 protein from the 5' RACE reads, leaving out DNA. Recorded for this sample: approximately 390,000 distinct CDR3 sequences. From germline, CDR1 is SGHRS and CDR2 YFSETQ. The CDR3 length is 16 residues. As for this clonotype: Its antigen is not known.

This sequence was found in a human donor with ulcerative colitis or Crohn's disease, or a healthy co-twin of an affected twin (not recorded which). Material: blood. The genes are TRBV5-1 and TRBJ2-2; TCRdb's assignment of TRBD2 cannot be checked, as there is no DNA. CDR3 sequence: CASRPVRGVYTGELFF.